The next 18 T cell receptor beta chains were all read from a single sample in a study of T cell changes during pregnancy in multiple sclerosis. Only in-frame clones appear in the TCRdb table, and some are missing; sequencing was by immunoSEQ multiplex PCR. The sample consists of about 75,000 clones, under 95% of them appearing once. Sequenced material: CD4+ T cells from peripheral blood mononuclear cells, taken before pregnancy. The receptors stem from a female donor with multiple sclerosis, enrolled in a pregnancy study.

The chain has TRBV5-4 and TRBJ1-1; the match to TRBD1 covers 11 bases. The CDR3 has 18 amino acids. The germline V gene has CDR1 SGHNT and CDR2 YYREEE (reference sequence). The V gene end was trimmed by 3 bases and the J gene end by 3 bases; junction bases not matched to a gene: 13. CDR3 region: CASSWRGQGVWVDTEAFF. In nucleotides, the CDR3 is TGTGCCAGCAGCTGGCGGGGACAGGGGGTTTGGGTCGACACTGAAGCTTTCTTT. Supplemented by reference TRBV5-4 and TRBJ1-1, the full variable domain reads ETGVTQSPTHLIKTRGQQVTLRCSSQSGHNTVSWYQQALGQGPQFIFQYYREEENGRGNFPPRFSGLQFPNYSSELNVNALELDDSALYLCASSWRGQGVWVDTEAFFGQGTRLTVV.

The CDR3, as DNA: TGTGCCAGCTTCAACCCTCGGTGGGACAGGGCGGAGGATACGCAGTATTTT. Translating gives CASFNPRWDRAEDTQYF. This rearrangement joins TRBV2 to TRBJ2-3; TRBD1 matches at 9 bases. This CDR3 spans 17 amino acids. V lost 8 bases to trimming and J lost 6 bases; unmatched junction nucleotides: 18. The germline V gene encodes CDR1 SNHLY and CDR2 FYNNEI.

In this sample, this clone turned up once. The gene calls are TRBV11-2 and TRBJ2-7; D possibly corresponds to TRBD2 (6 bases). V lost 5 bases and J 2 bases, leaving 13 bases between the germline ends. The CDR3 is 14 residues long. Germline V gene lookup returns CDR1 SGHAT and CDR2 FQNNGV. The CDR3 loop reads CASSVRDSAYEQYF. The CDR3 coding sequence is TGTGCCAGCAGCGTCCGGGACTCAGCCTACGAGCAGTACTTC.

This chain's CDR3 is CASQGTQANTDTQYF. The DNA for the CDR3 is TGTGCCAGCCAGGGGACCCAAGCGAACACAGATACGCAGTATTTT. The chain couples TRBV6-5 to TRBJ2-3; a weak D match, TRBD1 (6 bases). The CDR3 loop spans 15 amino acids. Germline CDR1 is MNHEY and CDR2 is SVGAGI. Trimming removed 8 bases from V and 2 bases from J, with 17 bases in between.

The rearrangement joins TRBV27 to TRBJ1-2; 9 bases line up with TRBD1. Germline V gene data show CDR1 as MNHEY and CDR2 as SMNVEV (reference sequence). V lost 3 bases, J lost 4 bases, and 0 bases stayed unmatched. The CDR3 sequence is 13 residues long. CDR3 DNA: TGTGCCAGCAGTTTGGACAGGGGCTATGGCTACACCTTC. Protein product: CASSLDRGYGYTF.

V and J are TRBV4-1 and TRBJ2-3, with TRBD2 matching 16 bases. V lost 0 bases, J lost 9 bases, and 0 bases stayed unmatched. This CDR3 is built from 15 residues. Germline V lookup: CDR1 MGHRA, CDR2 YSYEKL. The CDR3, as DNA: TGCGCCAGCAGCCAAGAGGGACTAGCGGGGGGGACGCAGTATTTT. Protein sequence: CASSQEGLAGGTQYF.

The rearrangement links TRBV6-6 to TRBJ2-7; 12 bases are a match to TRBD2. Germline loops: CDR1 MNHNY, CDR2 SVGAGI (reference sequence). The CDR3 covers 15 residues. V lost 7 bases, J lost 5 bases, and 9 bases stayed unmatched. CDR3 sequence reads: CASTQSSGGAHEQYF. As DNA, the CDR3 is TGTGCCAGCACCCAATCTAGCGGGGGGGCCCACGAGCAGTACTTC.

This clone was detected only a few times. The chain has TRBV6-5 and TRBJ1-5; no clear D. The CDR3 is 15 residues long. Germline V CDR1 and CDR2: MNHEY, SVGAGI. Trimming left V 2 bases short and J 0 bases short, with 8 bases between. CDR3 sequence reads: CASSYVAGSNQPQHF. The DNA for the CDR3 is TGTGCCAGCAGTTACGTAGCCGGTAGCAATCAGCCCCAGCATTTT.

The rearrangement links TRBV18 to TRBJ1-3; 7 bases are shared with TRBD1. Germline CDR1 reads KGHSH; CDR2 reads LQKENI. Unmatched junction bases numbered 14, after V lost 6 bases and J lost 0 bases. The CDR3 contains 18 residues. The CDR3 region is CASSLGASTGNSGNTIYF. For the CDR3, the DNA is TGTGCCAGCTCCCTAGGGGCTTCGACAGGGAACTCTGGAAACACCATATATTTT.

The chain carries TRBV9 and TRBJ1-3, with D possibly TRBD1 on 5 matching bases. CDR1 SGDLS and CDR2 YYNGEE come from the germline V gene. The CDR3 is 16 amino acids. Deletions cut 0 bases from V and 2 bases from J, with 12 bases between. CDR3 nucleotide sequence: TGTGCCAGCAGCGTAGGCCCCAGGGCCCCTGGAAACACCATATATTTT. Encoded protein: CASSVGPRAPGNTIYF.

V is TRBV11-1 and J is TRBJ1-2; D ambiguous. CDR1 and CDR2 (germline): SGHAT, FQDESV (reference sequence). The CDR3 contains 13 residues. Trimming pared 4 bases from V and 0 bases from J, leaving 6 bases between. CDR3 in amino acids: CASSWGANYGYTF. CDR3 DNA sequence: TGTGCCAGCAGCTGGGGAGCTAACTATGGCTACACCTTC.

Turning to this clone: Other nucleotide sequences from this sample produce the same CDR3. The CDR3 reads CASSYGQSEAFF. The CDR3 region has the DNA TGCGCCAGCAGTTATGGGCAGTCTGAAGCTTTCTTT. The J gene is TRBJ1-1, the V gene TRBV5-1; D uncertain. The CDR3 has 12 amino acids. Germline V gives CDR1 SGHRS, CDR2 YFSETQ. The V end lost 5 bases, the J end lost 6 bases, and 11 bases lay between the germline ends.

This chain uses TRBV5-4 with TRBJ2-7; 12 bases fit TRBD2. Trimming removed 1 base from V and 6 bases from J; junction bases left unmatched: 8. CDR3 length: 16 residues. The V gene's germline CDR1 is SGHNT and CDR2 YYREEE (reference sequence). The CDR3 DNA reads as TGTGCCAGCAGCTTGAGACTAGCGGGGGTCGGGGGCGAGCAGTACTTC. Amino acid sequence: CASSLRLAGVGGEQYF.

The J gene is TRBJ1-5, the V gene TRBV5-5; 7 nucleotides match TRBD1. V was pared by 4 bases and J by 3 bases, with 13 bases of the junction left unmatched. CDR1 is SGHKS, CDR2 YYEKEE, per germline (reference sequence). The CDR3 extends over 17 amino acids. The chain's CDR3 is CASSLYSTGFTNQPQHF. In nucleotides, the CDR3 is TGTGCCAGCAGCCTCTACTCGACAGGGTTTACCAATCAGCCCCAGCATTTT.

The chain is built from TRBV5-6 and TRBJ2-2, with 7 bases that match TRBD2. With V trimmed by 1 base and J by 4 bases, 7 bases remained unmatched. This CDR3 region has 16 residues. Germline assignment: CDR1 SGHDT and CDR2 YYEEEE. CDR3 residues: CASSLSGRAVTGELFF. The CDR3 nucleotides are TGTGCCAGCAGCTTGAGTGGGAGGGCGGTCACCGGGGAGCTGTTTTTT. The full variable domain, with the rest looked up from reference TRBV5-6 and TRBJ2-2, is DAGVTQSPTHLIKTRGQQVTLRCSPKSGHDTVSWYQQALGQGPQFIFQYYEEEERQRGNFPDRFSGHQFPNYSSELNVNALLLGDSALYLCASSLSGRAVTGELFFGEGSRLTVL.

The chain combines TRBV2 with TRBJ1-1; 8 bases map to TRBD1. This CDR3 spans 13 amino acids. V gave up 3 bases and J gave up 5 bases; unmatched junction bases: 2. Germline lookup yields CDR1 SNHLY and CDR2 FYNNEI. The CDR3 DNA follows: TGTGCCAGCAGTGACAGGGGGCGGACTGAAGCTTTCTTT. It codes for CASSDRGRTEAFF.

The chain recombines TRBV7-9 with TRBJ1-4; 8 bases line up with TRBD1. The CDR3 is made up of 16 amino acids. Looked up from germline, CDR1 is SEHNR and CDR2 is FQNEAQ (reference sequence). V lost 5 bases and J lost 2; bases outside the gene matches: 7. CDR3 loop: CASSPRGLVTNEKLFF. CDR3 DNA: TGTGCCAGCAGCCCCAGGGGGCTGGTGACTAATGAAAAACTGTTTTTT. Looking up the rest from reference TRBV7-9 and TRBJ1-4 gives the full variable domain: DTGVSQNPRHKITKRGQNVTFRCDPISEHNRLYWYRQTLGQGPEFLTYFQNEAQLEKSRLLSDRFSAERPKGSFSTLEIQRTEQGDSAMYLCASSPRGLVTNEKLFFGSGTQLSVL.

This chain links TRBV11-3 with TRBJ2-7, with TRBD1 identical over 10 bases. Unmatched junction bases numbered 2, after V lost 1 base and J lost 2 bases. This CDR3 spans 15 amino acids. Germline V gene sequence: CDR1 SGHNT, CDR2 YENEEA. In DNA form, the CDR3 reads TGTGCCAGCAGCTTAGCTGGGACAGGGGCCTACGAGCAGTACTTC. Encoded protein: CASSLAGTGAYEQYF.